This T cell receptor (beta chain) came from a study of T cell repertoires in cytomegalovirus infection. Study information: Evidence of both CMV infection and a matching HLA type came from public TCR beta signatures.

From germline, CDR1 is ENHRY and CDR2 SYGVKD. Trimming took 0 bases from V and 6 from J, leaving 9 bases between them. The CDR3 has 13 amino acids. TCRdb itself ran the reads through MiXCR, one entry per CDR3 protein. Here the sample spans roughly 640,000 distinct CDR3 sequences, approximately 24% being singletons. Whole-study results and caveats: Cumulative frequency (of public TCR beta family members) identified carriers of CMV plus the relevant HLA. HLA-C-restricted CMV clonotypes gave the most frequent clonotype in two of eight donors.

This clonotype has a handful of counts. Its antigen is currently unknown. The source of this sequence is a human donor in good health (CMV status not recorded). Some clones in this sample may be carry-over from other donors' samples. The material sequenced was CD8+ T cells from PBMCs. V usage is TRBV10-3 and J usage is TRBJ2-7; D unresolved. The CDR3 loop reads CAISESGSREQYV. CDR3 DNA: TGTGCCATCAGTGAGTCCGGTTCCCGCGAGCAGTACGTC.